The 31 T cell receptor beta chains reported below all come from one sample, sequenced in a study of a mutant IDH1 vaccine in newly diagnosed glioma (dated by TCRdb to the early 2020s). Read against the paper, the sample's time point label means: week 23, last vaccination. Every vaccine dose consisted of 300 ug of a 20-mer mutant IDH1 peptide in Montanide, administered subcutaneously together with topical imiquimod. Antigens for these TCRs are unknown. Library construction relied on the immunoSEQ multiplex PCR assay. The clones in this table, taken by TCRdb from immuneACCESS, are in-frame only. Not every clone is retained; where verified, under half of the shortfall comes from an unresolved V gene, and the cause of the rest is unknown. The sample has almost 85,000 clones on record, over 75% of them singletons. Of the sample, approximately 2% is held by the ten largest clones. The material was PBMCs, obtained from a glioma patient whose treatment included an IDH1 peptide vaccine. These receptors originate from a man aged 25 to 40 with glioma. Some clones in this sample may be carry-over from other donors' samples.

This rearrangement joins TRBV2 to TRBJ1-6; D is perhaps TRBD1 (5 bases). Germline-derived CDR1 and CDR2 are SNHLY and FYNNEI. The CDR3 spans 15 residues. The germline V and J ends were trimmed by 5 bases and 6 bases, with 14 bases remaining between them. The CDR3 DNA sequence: TGTGCCAGCAGTTCAACTAGGGGAGCTAATTCACCCCTCCACTTT. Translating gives CASSSTRGANSPLHF.

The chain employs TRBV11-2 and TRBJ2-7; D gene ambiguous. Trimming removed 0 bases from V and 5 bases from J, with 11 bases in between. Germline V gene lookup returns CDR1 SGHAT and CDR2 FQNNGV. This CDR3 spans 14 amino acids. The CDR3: CASSLDLRFDEQYF. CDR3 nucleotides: TGTGCCAGCAGCTTAGATCTCCGGTTCGACGAGCAGTACTTC. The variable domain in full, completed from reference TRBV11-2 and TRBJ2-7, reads EAGVAQSPRYKIIEKRQSVAFWCNPISGHATLYWYQQILGQGPKLLIQFQNNGVVDDSQLPKDRFSAERLKGVDSTLKIQPAKLEDSAVYLCASSLDLRFDEQYFGPGTRLTVT.

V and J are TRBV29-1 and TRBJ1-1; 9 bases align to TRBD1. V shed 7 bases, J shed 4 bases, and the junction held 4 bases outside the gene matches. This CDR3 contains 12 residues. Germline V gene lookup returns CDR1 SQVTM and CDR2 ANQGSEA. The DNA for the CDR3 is TGCAGCGCGGACAGGGGTGGCACTGAAGCTTTCTTT. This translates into CSADRGGTEAFF.

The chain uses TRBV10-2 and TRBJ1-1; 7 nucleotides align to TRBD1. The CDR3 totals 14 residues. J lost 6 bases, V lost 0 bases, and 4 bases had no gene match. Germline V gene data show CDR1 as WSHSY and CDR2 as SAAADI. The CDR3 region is CASSESLGTAEAFF. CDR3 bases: TGCGCCAGCAGTGAGTCTTTAGGGACAGCTGAAGCTTTCTTT.

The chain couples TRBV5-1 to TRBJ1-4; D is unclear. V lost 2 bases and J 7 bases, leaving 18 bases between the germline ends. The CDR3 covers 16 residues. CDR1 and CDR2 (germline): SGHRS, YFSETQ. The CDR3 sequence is CASSFDWTRRGEKLFF. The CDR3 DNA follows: TGCGCCAGCAGCTTCGACTGGACTCGTCGGGGTGAAAAACTGTTTTTT.

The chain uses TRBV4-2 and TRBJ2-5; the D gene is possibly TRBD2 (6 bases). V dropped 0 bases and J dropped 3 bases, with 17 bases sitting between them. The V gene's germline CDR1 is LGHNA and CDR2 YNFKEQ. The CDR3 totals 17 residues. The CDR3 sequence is CASSQDPLGTLKETQYF. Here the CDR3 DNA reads TGTGCCAGCAGCCAAGATCCTCTCGGGACTCTTAAAGAGACCCAGTACTTC.

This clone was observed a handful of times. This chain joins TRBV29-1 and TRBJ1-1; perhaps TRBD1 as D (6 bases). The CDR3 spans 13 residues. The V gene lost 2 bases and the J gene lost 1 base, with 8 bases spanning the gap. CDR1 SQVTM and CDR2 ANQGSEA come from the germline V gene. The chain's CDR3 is CSVEMGQNTEAFF. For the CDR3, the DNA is TGCAGCGTTGAAATGGGACAGAACACTGAAGCTTTCTTT.

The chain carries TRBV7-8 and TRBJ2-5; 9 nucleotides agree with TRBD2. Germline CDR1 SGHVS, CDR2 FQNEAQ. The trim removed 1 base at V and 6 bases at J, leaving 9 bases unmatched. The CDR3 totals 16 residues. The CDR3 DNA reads TGTGCCAGCAGCTTAGAGGCGGCGGGGGGGCCCAAGACCCAGTACTTC. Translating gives CASSLEAAGGPKTQYF.

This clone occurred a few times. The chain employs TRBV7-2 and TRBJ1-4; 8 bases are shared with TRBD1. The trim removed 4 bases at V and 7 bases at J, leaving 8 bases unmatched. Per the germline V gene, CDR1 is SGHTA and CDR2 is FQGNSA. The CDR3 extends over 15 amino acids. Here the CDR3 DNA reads TGTGCCAGCAGCTCCGACAGGGGTTTCACTGAAAAACTGTTTTTT. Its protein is CASSSDRGFTEKLFF.

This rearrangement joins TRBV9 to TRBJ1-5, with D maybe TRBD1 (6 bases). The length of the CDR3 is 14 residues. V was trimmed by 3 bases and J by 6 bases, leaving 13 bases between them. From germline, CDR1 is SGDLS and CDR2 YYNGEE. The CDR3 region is CASSDYRDGQPQHF. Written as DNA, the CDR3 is TGTGCCAGCAGCGACTACAGGGATGGTCAGCCCCAGCATTTT.

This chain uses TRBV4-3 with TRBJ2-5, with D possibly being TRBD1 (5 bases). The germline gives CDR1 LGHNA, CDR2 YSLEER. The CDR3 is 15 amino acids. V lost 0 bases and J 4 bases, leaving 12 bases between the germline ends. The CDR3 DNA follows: TGCGCCAGCAGCCAAGATAGGCAGGGTGGAGAGACCCAGTACTTC. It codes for CASSQDRQGGETQYF.

The CDR3 DNA reads as TGTGCCAGCAGTGATCGGCAGGGAAAGGGCGGGGAGCTGTTTTTT. It specifies CASSDRQGKGGELFF. The V and J genes are TRBV6-1 and TRBJ2-2; D perhaps matches TRBD1 (5 bases). Germline V gene lookup returns CDR1 MNHNS and CDR2 SASEGT. This CDR3 comprises 15 residues. Deletions cut 3 bases from V and 7 bases from J, with 15 bases between.

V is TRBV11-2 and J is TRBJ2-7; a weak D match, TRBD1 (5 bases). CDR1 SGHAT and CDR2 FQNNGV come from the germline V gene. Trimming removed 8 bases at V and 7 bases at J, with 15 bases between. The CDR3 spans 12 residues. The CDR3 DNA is TGTGCCAGCCTTAGGGGCAGGACAGAGCAGTACTTC. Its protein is CASLRGRTEQYF.

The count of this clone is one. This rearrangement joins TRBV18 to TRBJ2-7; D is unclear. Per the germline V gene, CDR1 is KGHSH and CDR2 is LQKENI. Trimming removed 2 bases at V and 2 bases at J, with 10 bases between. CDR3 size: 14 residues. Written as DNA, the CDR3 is TGTGCCAGCTCACCATCGGGCCGTCCCTACGAGCAGTACTTC. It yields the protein CASSPSGRPYEQYF.

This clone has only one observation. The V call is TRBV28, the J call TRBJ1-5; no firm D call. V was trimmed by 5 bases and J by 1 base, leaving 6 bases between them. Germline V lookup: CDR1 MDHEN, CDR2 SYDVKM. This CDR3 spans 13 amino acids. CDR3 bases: TGTGCCAGCAGTCAGTGGAGCAATCAGCCCCAGCATTTT. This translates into CASSQWSNQPQHF.

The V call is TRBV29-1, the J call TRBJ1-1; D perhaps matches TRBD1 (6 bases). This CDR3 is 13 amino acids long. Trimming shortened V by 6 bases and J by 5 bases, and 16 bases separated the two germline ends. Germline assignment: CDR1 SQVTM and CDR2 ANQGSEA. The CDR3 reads CSVPRGGGTEAFF. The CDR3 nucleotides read TGCAGCGTCCCGAGGGGGGGGGGTACTGAAGCTTTCTTT. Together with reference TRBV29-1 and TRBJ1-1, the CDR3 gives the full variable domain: SAVISQKPSRDICQRGTSLTIQCQVDSQVTMMFWYRQQPGQSLTLIATANQGSEATYESGFVIDKFPISRPNLTFSTLTVSNMSPEDSSIYLCSVPRGGGTEAFFGQGTRLTVV.

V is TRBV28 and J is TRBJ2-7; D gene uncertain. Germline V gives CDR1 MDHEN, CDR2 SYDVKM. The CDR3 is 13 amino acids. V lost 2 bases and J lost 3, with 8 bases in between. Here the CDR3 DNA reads TGTGCCAGCAGTTTAAATGTGGGCTACGAGCAGTACTTC. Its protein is CASSLNVGYEQYF.

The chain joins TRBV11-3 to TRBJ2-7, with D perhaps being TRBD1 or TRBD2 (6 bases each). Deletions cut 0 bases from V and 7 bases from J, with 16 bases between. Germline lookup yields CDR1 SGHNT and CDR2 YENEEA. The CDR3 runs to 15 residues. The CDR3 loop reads CASSLDRGGTGEQYF. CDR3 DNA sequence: TGTGCCAGCAGCTTAGACCGAGGGGGGACGGGTGAGCAGTACTTC.

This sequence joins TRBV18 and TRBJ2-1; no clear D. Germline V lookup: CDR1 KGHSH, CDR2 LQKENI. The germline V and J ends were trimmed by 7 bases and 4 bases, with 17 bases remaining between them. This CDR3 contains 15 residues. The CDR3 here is CASCPERTMYNEQFF. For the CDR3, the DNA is TGTGCCAGCTGCCCCGAGAGGACCATGTACAATGAGCAGTTCTTC.

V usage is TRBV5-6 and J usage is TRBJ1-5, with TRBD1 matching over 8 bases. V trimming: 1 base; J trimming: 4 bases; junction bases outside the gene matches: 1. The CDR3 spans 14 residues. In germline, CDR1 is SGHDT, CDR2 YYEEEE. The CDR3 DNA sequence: TGTGCCAGCAGCTTGCGGACAGGGAATCAGCCCCAGCATTTT. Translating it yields CASSLRTGNQPQHF.

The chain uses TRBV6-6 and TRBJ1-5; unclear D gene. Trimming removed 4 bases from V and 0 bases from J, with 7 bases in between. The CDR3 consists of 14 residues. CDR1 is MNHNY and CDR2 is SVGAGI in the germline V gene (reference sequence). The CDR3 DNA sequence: TGTGCCAGCAGTTCGACAAATAGCAATCAGCCCCAGCATTTT. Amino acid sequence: CASSSTNSNQPQHF.

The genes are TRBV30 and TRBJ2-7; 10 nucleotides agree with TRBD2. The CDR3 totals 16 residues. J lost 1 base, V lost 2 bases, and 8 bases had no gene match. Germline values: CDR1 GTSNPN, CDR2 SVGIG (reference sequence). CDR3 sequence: CAWSFPGLATSYEQYF. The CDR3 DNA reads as TGTGCCTGGAGTTTCCCGGGACTAGCGACTTCCTACGAGCAGTACTTC.

DNA for the CDR3: TGTGCCAGTAGTATGAGGCAGGGCGGTGGCTACACCTTC. It codes for CASSMRQGGGYTF. The chain carries TRBV19 and TRBJ1-2, with a possible D match to TRBD1 (5 bases). This CDR3 comprises 13 residues. CDR1 is LNHDA and CDR2 is SQIVND in the germline V gene (reference sequence). V was trimmed by 3 bases and J by 7 bases, leaving 12 bases between them.

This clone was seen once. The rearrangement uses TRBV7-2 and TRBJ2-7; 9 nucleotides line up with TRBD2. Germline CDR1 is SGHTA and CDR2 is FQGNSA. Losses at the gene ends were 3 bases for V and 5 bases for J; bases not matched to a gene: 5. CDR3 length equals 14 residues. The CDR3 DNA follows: TGTGCCAGCAGCTTCTCTAGCGGGAAACACGAGCAGTACTTC. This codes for CASSFSSGKHEQYF.

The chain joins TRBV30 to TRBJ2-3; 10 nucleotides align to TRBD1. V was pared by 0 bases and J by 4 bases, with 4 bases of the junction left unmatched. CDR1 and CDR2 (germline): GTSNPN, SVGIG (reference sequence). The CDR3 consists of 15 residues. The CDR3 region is CAWSVAGTGADTQYF. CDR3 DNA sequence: TGTGCCTGGAGTGTGGCAGGGACAGGGGCAGATACGCAGTATTTT.

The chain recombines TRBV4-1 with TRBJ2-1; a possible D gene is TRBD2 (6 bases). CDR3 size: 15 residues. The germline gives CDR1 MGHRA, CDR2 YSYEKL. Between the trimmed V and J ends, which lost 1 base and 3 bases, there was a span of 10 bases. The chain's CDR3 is CASSQVLRDYNEQFF. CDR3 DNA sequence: TGCGCCAGCAGCCAAGTGTTGCGGGACTACAATGAGCAGTTCTTC.

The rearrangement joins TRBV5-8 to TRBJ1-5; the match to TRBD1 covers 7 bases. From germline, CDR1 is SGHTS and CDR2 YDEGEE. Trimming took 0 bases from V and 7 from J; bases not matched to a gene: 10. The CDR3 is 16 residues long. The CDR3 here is CASSLGGTRGRQPQHF. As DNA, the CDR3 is TGTGCCAGCAGCTTGGGTGGTACAAGGGGGCGGCAGCCCCAGCATTTT.

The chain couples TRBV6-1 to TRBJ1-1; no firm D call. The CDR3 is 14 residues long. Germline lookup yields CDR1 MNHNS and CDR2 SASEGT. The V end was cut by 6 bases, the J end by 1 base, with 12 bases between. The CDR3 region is CASSGSDANTEAFF. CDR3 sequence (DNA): TGTGCCAGCAGCGGGTCGGACGCGAACACTGAAGCTTTCTTT.

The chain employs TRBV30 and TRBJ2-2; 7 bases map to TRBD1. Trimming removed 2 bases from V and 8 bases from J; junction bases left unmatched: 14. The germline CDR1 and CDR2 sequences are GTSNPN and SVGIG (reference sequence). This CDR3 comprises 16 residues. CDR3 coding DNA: TGTGCCTGGAGTAAGGGATTGAGGACAGGCCTGGGGGAGCTGTTTTTT. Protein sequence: CAWSKGLRTGLGELFF.

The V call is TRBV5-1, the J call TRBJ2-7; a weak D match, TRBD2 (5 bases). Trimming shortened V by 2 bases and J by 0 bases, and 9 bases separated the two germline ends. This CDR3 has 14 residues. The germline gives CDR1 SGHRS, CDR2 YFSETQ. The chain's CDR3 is CASSFTGSSYEQYF. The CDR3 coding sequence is TGCGCCAGCAGCTTTACGGGGAGCTCCTACGAGCAGTACTTC.

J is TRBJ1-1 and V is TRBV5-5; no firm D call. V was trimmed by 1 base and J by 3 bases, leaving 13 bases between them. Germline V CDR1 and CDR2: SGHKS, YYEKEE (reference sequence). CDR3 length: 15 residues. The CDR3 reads CASSLFLAGDTEAFF. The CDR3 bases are TGTGCCAGCAGCTTGTTTTTAGCCGGGGACACTGAAGCTTTCTTT.